This T cell receptor (beta chain) was sequenced during a study of CD8 T cells in Susac syndrome. With random hexamers, about 0.5 to 1 ug RNA was reverse transcribed. With immunoSEQ multiplex PCR, TCR beta CDR3 was amplified across 54 Vbeta and 13 Jbeta. TCRdb called the immunoSEQ multiplex PCR reads again in MiXCR, with one record for every CDR3 protein. The data contain around 280,000 distinct CDR3 sequences, roughly 84% of them seen just once; the ten biggest clones take up approximately 0.12%. Negative isolation was used for CD8+ and CD4+ T cells and FACS enrichment for TEMRA cells. A few counts support this clonotype. The CDR3 sequence is 15 residues long. V was shortened by 7 bases and J by 6 bases, with 18 bases between the two germline ends. Germline V gene lookup returns CDR1 MNHNS and CDR2 SASEGT.

The specimen sequenced was CD8+ T cells from PBMCs. The clonotype comes from a human donor with multiple sclerosis. The chain links TRBV6-1 to TRBJ1-4; tentative D call: TRBD1 (6 bases). CDR3 nucleotide sequence: TGTGCCAGCACCTTAAAGGGGGATCACTATGAAAAACTGTTTTTT. It specifies CASTLKGDHYEKLFF.